This passage covers 3 T cell receptor beta chains from one sample sequenced in a study of cytomegalovirus exposure and HLA in healthy donors. The study ran its PCR with 60 Vbeta and 13 Jbeta primers. Using immunoSEQ multiplex PCR, the repertoire was profiled, and TCRdb retains in-frame clones only, with some absent. The table records about 200,000 clones, roughly 78% of them present only once. Sequenced: PBMCs. Receptors originate from a woman aged 25 to 39 in good health and CMV-seropositive.

V and J are TRBV2 and TRBJ1-5; D is undetermined. The CDR3 loop spans 15 amino acids. Germline V CDR1 and CDR2: SNHLY, FYNNEI. V was clipped by 0 bases and J by 6 bases, with 12 bases between them. The CDR3 sequence is CASSEALSLAQPQHF. CDR3 bases: TGTGCCAGCAGTGAAGCGCTTTCCCTGGCTCAGCCCCAGCATTTT.

The rearrangement links TRBV7-9 to TRBJ2-7; TRBD2 agrees at 7 bases. The ends lost 4 bases at V and 5 bases at J; junction bases unmatched: 2. CDR3 length equals 12 residues. CDR1 is SEHNR and CDR2 is FQNEAQ in the germline V gene (reference sequence). The CDR3 reads CASSSGTNEQYF. CDR3 nucleotides: TGTGCCAGCAGCTCTGGGACTAACGAGCAGTACTTC.

CDR3 amino acids: CASSRGAGVGYEQYF. The DNA of the CDR3 is TGTGCCAGCAGCCGAGGGGCGGGGGTCGGATACGAGCAGTACTTC. The chain recombines TRBV6-5 with TRBJ2-7; TRBD2 matches 7 bases. V lost 6 bases to trimming and J lost 4 bases; unmatched junction nucleotides: 12. The germline V gene encodes CDR1 MNHEY and CDR2 SVGAGI. The CDR3 runs to 15 residues.